These 5 T cell receptor beta chains were all obtained from the same sample, sequenced in a study of T cells after posttransplantation cyclophosphamide (dated by TCRdb to about 2016). Library creation used the immunoSEQ multiplex PCR assay. TCRdb took this table from immuneACCESS and kept in-frame rearrangements with V and J called. Such tables lack part of the clones; where checked against another copy, unresolved V genes explain under half of the gap, and the rest is unexplained. The sample includes some 61,000 clones, with about 93% observed a single time. In total, the top ten clones hold nearly 3% of the sample. The sequenced sample consisted of PBMCs. The receptors come from a woman aged 25-40 years in good health and a related stem cell transplant donor.

This chain uses TRBV30 with TRBJ1-2; D gene ambiguous. The V end lost 0 bases, the J end lost 10 bases, and 27 bases lay between the germline ends. Germline-derived CDR1 and CDR2 are GTSNPN and SVGIG (reference sequence). The CDR3 has 17 amino acids. Here the CDR3 reads CAWSVPFGSGPRFDYTF. The CDR3 coding sequence is TGTGCCTGGAGTGTTCCCTTTGGCTCCGGACCTAGGTTCGACTACACCTTC.

This clone appeared a single time. The gene calls are TRBV11-2 and TRBJ2-5; D remains ambiguous. V lost 1 base and J lost 5, with 8 bases in between. The CDR3 totals 13 residues. CDR1 is SGHAT, CDR2 FQNNGV, per germline. As DNA, the CDR3 is TGTGCCAGCAGCTTAGGGATAAAGGAGACCCAGTACTTC. It specifies CASSLGIKETQYF.

The V gene is TRBV9, the J gene TRBJ2-1; 7 nucleotides align to TRBD2. CDR1 SGDLS and CDR2 YYNGEE come from the germline V gene. The CDR3 totals 13 residues. V was clipped by 0 bases and J by 13 bases; unmatched bases: 7. The CDR3 region is CASSVEVGGFQFF. CDR3 bases: TGTGCCAGCAGCGTAGAGGTGGGGGGGTTTCAGTTCTTC.

The rearrangement uses TRBV19 and TRBJ2-7; D gene unclear. The CDR3 spans 14 residues. Trimming stripped 0 bases from V and 4 bases from J, with 10 bases between. The germline V gene has CDR1 LNHDA and CDR2 SQIVND (reference sequence). The CDR3 DNA is TGTGCCAGTAGTATAGACGCAGAAACGTACGAGCAGTACTTC. This codes for CASSIDAETYEQYF. Using reference TRBV19 and TRBJ2-7 for the parts outside the CDR3, the full variable domain is DGGITQSPKYLFRKEGQNVTLSCEQNLNHDAMYWYRQDPGQGLRLIYYSQIVNDFQKGDIAEGYSVSREKKESFPLTVTSAQKNPTAFYLCASSIDAETYEQYFGPGTRLTVT.

This rearrangement joins TRBV9 to TRBJ2-3, with a possible D match to TRBD2 (7 bases). Between the trimmed V and J ends, which lost 2 bases and 7 bases, there was a span of 11 bases. The germline CDR1 and CDR2 sequences are SGDLS and YYNGEE. The CDR3 has 13 residues. Here the CDR3 DNA reads TGTGCCAGCAGCGTGGAGGGGGGGAATACGCAGTATTTT. Protein product: CASSVEGGNTQYF.